This passage covers 23 T cell receptor beta chains from one sample sequenced in a study of shared clonotypes between healthy human individuals. Sequenced by immunoSEQ multiplex PCR; TCRdb stores in-frame clones only, minus some. Among around 2,000,000 clones listed, 95% were seen once. The sequenced sample consisted of naive CD4+ T cells sorted from blood. Subset reported: CD45RA+ positively selected. These receptors originate from a man aged 18-30 years in good health.

Concerning this clone itself: Different DNA sequences within this sample yield the same CDR3. The V call is TRBV5-1, the J call TRBJ1-6, with 10 bases identical to TRBD1. Germline trimming cut 4 bases from V and 10 bases from J; bases unmatched to any gene: 5. Germline loops: CDR1 SGHRS, CDR2 YFSETQ. This CDR3 is built from 14 residues. The CDR3 nucleotides are TGCGCCAGCAGCCCGGGACAGGGGAACTCACCCCTCCACTTT. Amino acid sequence: CASSPGQGNSPLHF.

This clone was seen many times. The same CDR3 is also encoded by other DNA sequences in this sample. The chain is built from TRBV18 and TRBJ2-7, with TRBD2 as a possible D gene (6 bases). The CDR3 contains 15 residues. The V end lost 3 bases, the J end lost 0 bases, and 12 bases lay between the germline ends. Germline V gene data show CDR1 as KGHSH and CDR2 as LQKENI. The CDR3 DNA reads as TGTGCCAGCTCACCTGGTCGGGGGAGCTCCTACGAGCAGTACTTC. Translated: CASSPGRGSSYEQYF.

The chain links TRBV5-1 to TRBJ2-1, with 12 bases identical to TRBD2. Germline-derived CDR1 and CDR2 are SGHRS and YFSETQ. The CDR3 runs 16 residues. After removal of 2 bases from V and 8 bases from J, the junction contained 8 bases not matched to a gene. In DNA form, the CDR3 reads TGCGCCAGCAGCTTCCCTAGCGGGGGGGCCGTCGATGAGCAGTTCTTC. Residues: CASSFPSGGAVDEQFF.

The chain recombines TRBV2 with TRBJ2-3; 7 nucleotides agree with TRBD2. The V segment lost 7 bases and the J segment 0 bases; nucleotides outside the gene matches: 13. This CDR3 contains 17 residues. The V gene's germline CDR1 is SNHLY and CDR2 FYNNEI. CDR3 loop: CASNLYRDYPSTDTQYF. In DNA form, the CDR3 reads TGTGCCAGCAACCTCTACCGGGACTACCCGAGCACAGATACGCAGTATTTT.

Turning to this clone: This CDR3 is also generated by other DNA sequences in the sample. The chain joins TRBV6-6 to TRBJ1-6, with 8 bases aligning to TRBD1. There are 14 residues in the CDR3. V dropped 5 bases and J dropped 7; count of bases not matched to a gene: 4. CDR1 is MNHNY, CDR2 SVGAGI, per germline (reference sequence). CDR3 coding DNA: TGTGCCAGCAGTACCACAGGGGGGAATTCACCCCTCCACTTT. Translating it yields CASSTTGGNSPLHF.

The chain is built from TRBV19 and TRBJ1-4; no clear D. CDR3 size: 15 residues. CDR1 LNHDA and CDR2 SQIVND come from the germline V gene (reference sequence). The V gene lost 3 bases and the J gene lost 6 bases, with 14 bases spanning the gap. The CDR3 region is CASSIPGLRDEKLFF. Written as DNA, the CDR3 is TGTGCCAGTAGTATCCCGGGTCTGCGGGATGAAAAACTGTTTTTT.

V usage is TRBV30 and J usage is TRBJ1-2; D remains ambiguous. This CDR3 spans 14 amino acids. Trimming took off 0 bases at V and 3 bases at J, with 11 bases between the two ends. Germline CDR1 GTSNPN, CDR2 SVGIG (reference sequence). Written as DNA, the CDR3 is TGTGCCTGGAGTGTAGCAACTCGGTACTATGGCTACACCTTC. This translates into CAWSVATRYYGYTF.

V usage is TRBV18 and J usage is TRBJ1-5, with 9 bases matching TRBD1. The germline CDR1 and CDR2 sequences are KGHSH and LQKENI. J was trimmed by 2 bases and V by 6 bases; bases with no gene match: 2. The CDR3 is 14 residues long. The CDR3 reads CASSRTGGNQPQHF. The CDR3 DNA reads TGTGCCAGCTCCCGGACAGGGGGCAATCAGCCCCAGCATTTT.

This chain links TRBV10-3 with TRBJ2-3, with 8 nucleotides matching TRBD2. CDR1 is ENHRY, CDR2 SYGVKD, per germline. The CDR3 totals 15 residues. With V trimmed by 8 bases and J by 0 bases, 7 bases remained unmatched. The CDR3 spells CAIGIAGPSTDTQYF. Written as DNA, the CDR3 is TGTGCCATCGGGATAGCGGGGCCGAGCACAGATACGCAGTATTTT.

The J gene is TRBJ2-7, the V gene TRBV5-1; maybe TRBD2 (5 bases). CDR1 SGHRS and CDR2 YFSETQ come from the germline V gene. V lost 0 bases to trimming and J lost 8 bases, with 21 bases between them. CDR3 size: 16 residues. This chain's CDR3 is CASSLEIGESTLKQYF. Here the CDR3 DNA reads TGCGCCAGCAGCTTGGAGATCGGGGAGAGTACCCTCAAGCAGTACTTC.

The chain recombines TRBV4-2 with TRBJ2-4, with 7 bases matching TRBD1. Germline CDR1 is LGHNA and CDR2 is YNFKEQ. The CDR3 is made up of 17 amino acids. After removal of 4 bases from V and 1 base from J, the junction contained 10 bases not matched to a gene. In nucleotides, the CDR3 is TGTGCCAGCAGCCCCCCTGACAGGGCATGGGCCAAAAACATTCAGTACTTC. The encoded protein is CASSPPDRAWAKNIQYF.

As concerns this clone: The sample has other DNA sequences that encode this CDR3 too. The chain carries TRBV15 and TRBJ2-7, with D unresolved. The CDR3 loop spans 12 amino acids. Germline lookup yields CDR1 LNHNV and CDR2 YYDKDF (reference sequence). Trimming took 0 bases from V and 4 from J, leaving 4 bases between them. CDR3 in DNA: TGTGCCACCAGCAGAGATCGTTACGAGCAGTACTTC. This sequence encodes CATSRDRYEQYF.

This rearrangement joins TRBV28 to TRBJ2-7, with D perhaps matching TRBD1 (5 bases). Trimming pared 6 bases from V and 0 bases from J, leaving 12 bases between. The CDR3 consists of 14 residues. Germline values: CDR1 MDHEN, CDR2 SYDVKM. The CDR3: CASSNQGISYEQYF. CDR3 DNA: TGTGCCAGCAGCAACCAGGGAATCTCCTACGAGCAGTACTTC.

V is TRBV25-1 and J is TRBJ2-2; a possible D gene is TRBD1 (6 bases). The CDR3 runs 15 residues. The germline gives CDR1 MGHDK, CDR2 SYGVNS. V was shortened by 6 bases and J by 4 bases, with 15 bases between the two germline ends. The CDR3 DNA is TGTGCCAGCAGGGGTGCGGCAGGGGCCACCGGGGAGCTGTTTTTT. Residues: CASRGAAGATGELFF.

This chain links TRBV19 with TRBJ1-6, with D unresolved. V lost 1 base, J lost 0 bases, and 10 bases lay in between. CDR3 length equals 17 residues. The germline CDR1 and CDR2 sequences are LNHDA and SQIVND (reference sequence). The CDR3 DNA sequence: TGTGCCAGTAGTATAGGGGCCGTGAGCTCCTATAATTCACCCCTCCACTTT. This gives the protein CASSIGAVSSYNSPLHF.

The chain uses TRBV7-9 and TRBJ1-6; TRBD1 aligns across 9 bases. The J segment lost 10 bases and the V segment lost 5 bases, leaving 12 bases of the junction unmatched. Germline V CDR1 and CDR2: SEHNR, FQNEAQ (reference sequence). The CDR3 loop spans 16 amino acids. CDR3: CASSLSTTGGRSPLHF. The CDR3 DNA reads TGTGCCAGCAGCCTTAGCACGACAGGGGGAAGATCACCCCTCCACTTT.

The table lists this clone with a few counts. This chain links TRBV27 with TRBJ1-6; 8 bases align to TRBD1. Germline trimming cut 6 bases from V and 10 bases from J; bases unmatched to any gene: 8. This CDR3 contains 14 residues. CDR1 MNHEY and CDR2 SMNVEV come from the germline V gene (reference sequence). CDR3 sequence: CASSLSRGLSPLHF. CDR3 coding DNA: TGTGCCAGCAGCCTCTCCAGGGGGCTATCACCCCTCCACTTT.

The chain uses TRBV7-2 and TRBJ2-3; D call uncertain. Germline V gives CDR1 SGHTA, CDR2 FQGNSA. Trimming took off 2 bases at V and 0 bases at J, with 9 bases between the two ends. The CDR3 has 15 amino acids. CDR3 residues: CASSLSYSSTDTQYF. As DNA, the CDR3 is TGTGCCAGCAGCTTATCTTACTCGAGCACAGATACGCAGTATTTT.

CDR3 region: CASSWGPGGEQYF. The CDR3 DNA sequence: TGTGCCAGCAGTTGGGGCCCGGGGGGCGAGCAGTACTTC. The rearrangement links TRBV28 to TRBJ2-7; 7 nucleotides line up with TRBD2. Per the germline V gene, CDR1 is MDHEN and CDR2 is SYDVKM. This CDR3 is 13 amino acids long. The ends lost 4 bases at V and 6 bases at J; junction bases unmatched: 6.

The V gene is TRBV11-2, the J gene TRBJ2-1, with D possibly TRBD1 on 6 matching bases. Germline CDR1 is SGHAT and CDR2 is FQNNGV. The CDR3 contains 15 residues. Trimming removed 5 bases from V and 3 bases from J, with 14 bases in between. The CDR3 DNA reads TGTGCCAGCAGCCCCGACAGGATCGTCTACAATGAGCAGTTCTTC. Translation gives CASSPDRIVYNEQFF. Full variable domain (rest looked up from reference TRBV11-2 and TRBJ2-1): EAGVAQSPRYKIIEKRQSVAFWCNPISGHATLYWYQQILGQGPKLLIQFQNNGVVDDSQLPKDRFSAERLKGVDSTLKIQPAKLEDSAVYLCASSPDRIVYNEQFFGPGTRLTVL.

V usage is TRBV7-2 and J usage is TRBJ2-3, with 10 bases aligning to TRBD2. The length of the CDR3 is 16 residues. CDR1 is SGHTA, CDR2 FQGNSA, per germline. V shed 3 bases, J shed 0 bases, and the junction held 3 bases outside the gene matches. CDR3: CASSFRLAGSTDTQYF. For the CDR3, the DNA is TGTGCCAGCAGCTTTCGACTAGCGGGCAGCACAGATACGCAGTATTTT.

The rearrangement links TRBV7-2 to TRBJ2-1, with 11 bases matching TRBD2. CDR1 and CDR2 from the germline V gene are SGHTA and FQGNSA. The CDR3 has 18 residues. The V gene end was trimmed by 2 bases and the J gene end by 3 bases; junction bases not matched to a gene: 9. CDR3 sequence reads: CASSLPGLADHFYNEQFF. The CDR3 DNA reads TGTGCCAGCAGCTTACCGGGACTAGCGGATCACTTCTACAATGAGCAGTTCTTC.

The chain combines TRBV4-1 with TRBJ2-7; TRBD2 aligns across 9 bases. Germline V lookup: CDR1 MGHRA, CDR2 YSYEKL. This CDR3 is 15 amino acids long. Trimming removed 5 bases from V and 2 bases from J; junction bases left unmatched: 7. The CDR3 DNA reads TGCGCCAGCAGCTTTACTAGCGGGTCAACCTACGAGCAGTACTTC. As protein: CASSFTSGSTYEQYF.